This entry features one T cell receptor (beta chain) sequence. In the original workflow: Nucleated cell counts were estimated from reference gene primer amplification. TCRdb's copy holds only in-frame clones and misses some; the assay was immunoSEQ multiplex PCR. D and trimming were read from the DNA, whereas the V and J calls and clone size are those reported in that table. The repertoire holds about 350,000 clones, about 87% seen once, with roughly 6.3% in the top ten. V shed 5 bases and J shed 9 bases, with 23 bases lying between them. Germline assignment: CDR1 SEHNR and CDR2 FQNEAQ (reference sequence). The CDR3 is made up of 16 amino acids. This sample was taken from a study of blood T cell repertoires in COVID-19.

The source of this sequence is a woman in her forties or fifties with COVID-19, enrolled during active disease. Material: peripheral blood. The chain couples TRBV7-9 to TRBJ2-1, with a tentative D call TRBD1 (5 bases). This CDR3 is CASSPQTGDEVGEQFF. The CDR3 nucleotides are TGTGCCAGCAGCCCTCAAACAGGAGACGAGGTGGGTGAGCAGTTCTTC.